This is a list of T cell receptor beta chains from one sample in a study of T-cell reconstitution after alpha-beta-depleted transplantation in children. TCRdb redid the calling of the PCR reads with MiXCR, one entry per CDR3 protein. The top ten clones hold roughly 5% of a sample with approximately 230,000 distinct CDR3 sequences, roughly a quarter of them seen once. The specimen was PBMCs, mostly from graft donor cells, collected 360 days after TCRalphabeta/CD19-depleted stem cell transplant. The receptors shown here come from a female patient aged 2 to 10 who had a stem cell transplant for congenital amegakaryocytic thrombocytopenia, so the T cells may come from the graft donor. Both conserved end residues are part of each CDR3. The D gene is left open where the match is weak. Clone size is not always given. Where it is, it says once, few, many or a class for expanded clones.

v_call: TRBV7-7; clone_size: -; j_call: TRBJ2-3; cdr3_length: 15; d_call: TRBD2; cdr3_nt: TGTGCCAGCAGCAGACTAGCGGGAAAGGCAGATACGCAGTATTTT; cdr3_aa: CASSRLAGKADTQYF
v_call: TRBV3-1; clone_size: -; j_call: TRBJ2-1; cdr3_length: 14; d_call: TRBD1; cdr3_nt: TGTGCCAGCAGCTATTCAACAGGGGTCGATGAGCAGTTCTTC; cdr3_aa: CASSYSTGVDEQFF
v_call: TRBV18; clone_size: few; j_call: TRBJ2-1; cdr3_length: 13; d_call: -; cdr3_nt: TGTGCCAGCTCAAAAGGGGAGTACAATGAGCAGTTCTTC; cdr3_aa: CASSKGEYNEQFF
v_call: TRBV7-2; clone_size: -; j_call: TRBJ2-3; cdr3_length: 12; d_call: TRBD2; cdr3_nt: TGTGCCAGCAGCCGACCAGAGCGGGAGCAGTATTTT; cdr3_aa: CASSRPEREQYF
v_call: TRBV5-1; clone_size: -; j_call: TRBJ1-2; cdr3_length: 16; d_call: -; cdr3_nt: TGCGCCAGCAGTTCGGAGCCGGGACGGCCTAACTATGGCTACACCTTC; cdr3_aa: CASSSEPGRPNYGYTF
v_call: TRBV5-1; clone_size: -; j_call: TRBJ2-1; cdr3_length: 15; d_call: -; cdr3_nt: TGCGCCAGCAGCTTGTGGCAGGGGACACTAGAAGAGCAGTTCTTC; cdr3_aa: CASSLWQGTLEEQFF
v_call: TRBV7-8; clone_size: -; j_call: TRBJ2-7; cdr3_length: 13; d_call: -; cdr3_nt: TGTGCCAGCAACTTAGAAATAGTTTACGAGCAGTACTTC; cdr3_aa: CASNLEIVYEQYF
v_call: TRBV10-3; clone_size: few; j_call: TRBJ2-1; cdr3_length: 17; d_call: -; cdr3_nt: TGTGCCATCAGTGCTGTCTGGTTTTTGGAGTCCTACAATGAGCAGTTCTTC; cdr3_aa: CAISAVWFLESYNEQFF
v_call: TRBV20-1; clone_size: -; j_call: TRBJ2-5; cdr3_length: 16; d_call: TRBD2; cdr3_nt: TGCAGTGCTAGGGATATACTAGCGGGAGGGAAAGAGACCCAGTACTTC; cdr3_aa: CSARDILAGGKETQYF
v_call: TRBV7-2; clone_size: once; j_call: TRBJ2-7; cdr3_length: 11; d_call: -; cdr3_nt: TGTGCCAGCAGCTTCGAATACGAGCAGTACTTC; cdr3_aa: CASSFEYEQYF